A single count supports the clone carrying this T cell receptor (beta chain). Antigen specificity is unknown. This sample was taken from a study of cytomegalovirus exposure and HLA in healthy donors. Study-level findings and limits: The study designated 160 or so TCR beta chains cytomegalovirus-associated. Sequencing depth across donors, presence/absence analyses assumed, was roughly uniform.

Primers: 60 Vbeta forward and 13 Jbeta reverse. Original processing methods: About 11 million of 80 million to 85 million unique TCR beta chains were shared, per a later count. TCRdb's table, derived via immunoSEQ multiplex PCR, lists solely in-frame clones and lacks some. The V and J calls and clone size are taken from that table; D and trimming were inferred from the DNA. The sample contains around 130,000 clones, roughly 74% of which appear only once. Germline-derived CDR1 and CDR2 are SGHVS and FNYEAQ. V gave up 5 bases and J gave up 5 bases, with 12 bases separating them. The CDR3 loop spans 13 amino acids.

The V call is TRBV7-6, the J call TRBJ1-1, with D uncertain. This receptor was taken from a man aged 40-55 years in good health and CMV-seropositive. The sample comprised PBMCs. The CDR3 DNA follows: TGTGCCAGCAGCCGACAAGAAGTGACTGAAGCTTTCTTT. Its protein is CASSRQEVTEAFF.